These 8 T cell receptor beta chains were sequenced from one sample in a study of cytomegalovirus exposure and HLA in healthy donors. The PCR had 60 Vbeta and 13 Jbeta primers. Profiled with immunoSEQ multiplex PCR; TCRdb holds only in-frame clones, not every one. The sample contains around 230,000 clones, approximately 84% of which appear only once. The sequenced sample was PBMCs. These receptors originate from a girl aged 2-10 years in good health and CMV-seronegative.

The J gene is TRBJ2-3, the V gene TRBV6-6; D unresolved. This CDR3 has 13 residues. Germline V lookup: CDR1 MNHNY, CDR2 SVGAGI (reference sequence). V dropped 8 bases and J dropped 1 base, with 10 bases sitting between them. The CDR3 bases are TGTGCCAGCCGAAAACTACGCACAGATACGCAGTATTTT. Translated, it gives CASRKLRTDTQYF.

This clone was recorded only once. This sequence joins TRBV11-2 and TRBJ2-2; possible D gene TRBD2, 6 bases. Germline lookup yields CDR1 SGHAT and CDR2 FQNNGV. V was clipped by 0 bases and J by 7 bases, with 12 bases between them. The CDR3 spans 15 residues. The CDR3 DNA follows: TGTGCCAGCAGCTTAGACAGGTCGGGAGTCGGGGAGCTGTTTTTT. It codes for CASSLDRSGVGELFF.

The rearrangement links TRBV27 to TRBJ2-3, with 9 positions matching TRBD2. The CDR3 is 18 residues long. CDR1 MNHEY and CDR2 SMNVEV come from the germline V gene (reference sequence). Germline trimming cut 2 bases from V and 2 bases from J; bases unmatched to any gene: 11. The CDR3 here is CASSLIYSGRGSTDTQYF. The CDR3 DNA reads as TGTGCCAGCAGTTTAATATATAGCGGGAGAGGATCCACAGATACGCAGTATTTT.

This chain connects TRBV9 to TRBJ1-2; D remains unclear. Between the trimmed V and J ends, which lost 4 bases and 3 bases, there was a span of 13 bases. The V gene's germline CDR1 is SGDLS and CDR2 YYNGEE. This CDR3 is built from 14 residues. The CDR3 bases are TGTGCCAGCAGCCCCATAGATCCTTACTATGGCTACACCTTC. The encoded protein is CASSPIDPYYGYTF.

The gene calls are TRBV5-1 and TRBJ1-1; 7 bases match TRBD1. Germline V gene lookup returns CDR1 SGHRS and CDR2 YFSETQ. Unmatched junction bases numbered 5, after V lost 0 bases and J lost 3 bases. The CDR3 sequence is 15 residues long. The CDR3 protein is CASSLARQGYTEAFF. CDR3 bases: TGCGCCAGCAGCTTGGCCAGACAGGGATACACTGAAGCTTTCTTT.

The chain uses TRBV2 and TRBJ2-5; a weak D match, TRBD2 (5 bases). V was clipped by 2 bases and J by 2 bases, with 12 bases between them. Germline V gene data show CDR1 as SNHLY and CDR2 as FYNNEI. CDR3 size: 15 residues. In nucleotides, the CDR3 is TGTGCCAGCAGTGAATTCCTAGCCCCACAAGAGACCCAGTACTTC. It yields the protein CASSEFLAPQETQYF.

The rearrangement links TRBV5-1 to TRBJ2-5; 8 bases match TRBD1. Germline CDR1 is SGHRS and CDR2 is YFSETQ. V lost 2 bases and J lost 2; bases outside the gene matches: 5. The CDR3 loop spans 15 amino acids. For the CDR3, the DNA is TGCGCCAGCAGCTTTACAGGGGGATGGCAAGAGACCCAGTACTTC. Amino acids: CASSFTGGWQETQYF.

This clone was counted a single time. A read error may produce the germline difference seen at one junction end. This sequence joins TRBV7-9 and TRBJ2-3, with D possibly matching TRBD1 (6 bases). Germline V lookup: CDR1 SEHNR, CDR2 FQNEAQ (reference sequence). The CDR3 sequence is 13 residues long. The CDR3 DNA reads as TGTTCCAGCAGCTCGTACAGGGAAGATACGCAGTATTTT. This gives the protein CSSSSYREDTQYF.